The rows below give T cell receptor beta chains drawn from one sample of a study of CD8 T cells in Susac syndrome. In TCRdb, the immunoSEQ multiplex PCR reads were re-called with MiXCR into one record per CDR3 protein. The table has about 120,000 distinct CDR3 sequences, 96% seen once; the top ten hold less than 0.15%. Sequences were obtained from CD4+ T cells from PBMCs. The receptors come from a human donor with Susac syndrome. Each CDR3 is given with its conserved first and last residue. A D gene is named only where the DNA matches it firmly. Size is omitted from some rows. Given values are once, few, many or a class for expanded clones.

size: .
length: 13
D: .
J: TRBJ1-2
V: TRBV29-1
CDR3: CSVEWLEMGGYTF
DNA: TGCAGCGTTGAATGGTTAGAAATGGGCGGCTACACCTTC

size: once
length: 10
D: .
J: TRBJ2-3
V: TRBV29-1
CDR3: CSVQKDTQYF
DNA: TGCAGCGTTCAGAAGGATACGCAGTATTTT

size: .
length: 19
D: TRBD2
J: TRBJ2-7
V: TRBV20-1
CDR3: CSARDPARGRTSGIHEQYF
DNA: TGCAGTGCTAGAGATCCGGCCCGGGGAAGGACTAGCGGGATTCACGAGCAGTACTTC

size: .
length: 12
D: .
J: TRBJ2-2
V: TRBV20-1
CDR3: CSARPGTGELFF
DNA: TGCAGTGCTCGACCGGGGACCGGGGAGCTGTTTTTT

size: .
length: 15
D: TRBD2
J: TRBJ2-1
V: TRBV12-3/TRBV12-4
CDR3: CASRSQGLAGGEQFF
DNA: TGTGCCAGCAGGTCTCAGGGACTAGCGGGAGGAGAGCAGTTCTTC

size: .
length: 14
D: .
J: TRBJ2-1
V: TRBV5-5
CDR3: CASSTPVSYNEQFF
DNA: TGTGCCAGCAGCACCCCAGTTTCCTACAATGAGCAGTTCTTC

size: once
length: 12
D: .
J: TRBJ2-3
V: TRBV28
CDR3: CASSFQGGKQYF
DNA: TGTGCCAGCAGTTTCCAAGGCGGGAAGCAGTATTTT

size: .
length: 19
D: .
J: TRBJ1-1
V: TRBV29-1
CDR3: CSVATAVVFKGSTNTEAFF
DNA: TGCAGCGTTGCTACAGCGGTGGTATTTAAGGGGTCTACGAACACTGAAGCTTTCTTT

size: .
length: 12
D: .
J: TRBJ2-5
V: TRBV18
CDR3: CASSGQWGTQYF
DNA: TGTGCCAGCTCGGGGCAGTGGGGGACCCAGTACTTC

size: .
length: 17
D: .
J: TRBJ2-1
V: TRBV4-2
CDR3: CASSQASRASVYNEQFF
DNA: TGTGCCAGCAGCCAAGCGTCAAGGGCTAGCGTATACAATGAGCAGTTCTTC

size: once
length: 12
D: .
J: TRBJ2-1
V: TRBV6-1
CDR3: CASSEALKVRFF
DNA: TGTGCCAGCAGTGAAGCGCTTAAGGTGCGGTTCTTC

size: .
length: 14
D: .
J: TRBJ1-2
V: TRBV20-1
CDR3: CSASRGRLDYGYTF
DNA: TGCAGTGCTAGTCGAGGGCGCCTGGACTATGGCTACACCTTC

size: .
length: 13
D: .
J: TRBJ2-7
V: TRBV18
CDR3: CASSPTGLHEQYF
DNA: TGTGCCAGCTCACCAACCGGGCTCCACGAGCAGTACTTC

size: .
length: 13
D: .
J: TRBJ2-7
V: TRBV10-3
CDR3: CAVGGDRPYEQYF
DNA: TGTGCCGTAGGGGGGGACAGACCCTACGAGCAGTACTTC

size: .
length: 14
D: TRBD1
J: TRBJ1-2
V: TRBV4-3
CDR3: CASSQESGGFGYTF
DNA: TGCGCCAGCAGCCAAGAATCAGGGGGGTTTGGCTACACCTTC

size: .
length: 15
D: TRBD1
J: TRBJ2-5
V: TRBV7-9
CDR3: CASSLASGTEGTQYF
DNA: TGTGCCAGCAGCTTAGCTTCCGGGACAGAGGGGACCCAGTACTTC

size: .
length: 12
D: TRBD1
J: TRBJ2-7
V: TRBV20-1
CDR3: CTPGQINYEQYF
DNA: TGCACGCCGGGACAGATTAATTACGAGCAGTACTTC

size: .
length: 13
D: .
J: TRBJ2-1
V: TRBV9
CDR3: CASSVGQHNEQFF
DNA: TGTGCCAGCAGCGTAGGGCAGCACAATGAGCAGTTCTTC